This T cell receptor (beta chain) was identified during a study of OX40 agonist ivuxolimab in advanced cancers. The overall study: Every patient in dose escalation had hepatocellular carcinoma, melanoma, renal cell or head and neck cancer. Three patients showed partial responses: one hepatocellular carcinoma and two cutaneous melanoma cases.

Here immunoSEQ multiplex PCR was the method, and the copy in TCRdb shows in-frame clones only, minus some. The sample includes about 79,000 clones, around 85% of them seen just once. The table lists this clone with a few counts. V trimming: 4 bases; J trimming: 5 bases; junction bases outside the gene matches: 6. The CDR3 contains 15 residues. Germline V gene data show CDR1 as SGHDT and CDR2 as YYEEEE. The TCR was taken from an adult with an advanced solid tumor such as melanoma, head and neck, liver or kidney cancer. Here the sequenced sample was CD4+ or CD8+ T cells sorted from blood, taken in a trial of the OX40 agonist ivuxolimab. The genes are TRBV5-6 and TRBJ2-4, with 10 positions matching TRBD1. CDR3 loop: CASSLLGTGENIQYF. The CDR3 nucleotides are TGTGCCAGCAGCCTTCTTGGGACAGGGGAAAACATTCAGTACTTC.